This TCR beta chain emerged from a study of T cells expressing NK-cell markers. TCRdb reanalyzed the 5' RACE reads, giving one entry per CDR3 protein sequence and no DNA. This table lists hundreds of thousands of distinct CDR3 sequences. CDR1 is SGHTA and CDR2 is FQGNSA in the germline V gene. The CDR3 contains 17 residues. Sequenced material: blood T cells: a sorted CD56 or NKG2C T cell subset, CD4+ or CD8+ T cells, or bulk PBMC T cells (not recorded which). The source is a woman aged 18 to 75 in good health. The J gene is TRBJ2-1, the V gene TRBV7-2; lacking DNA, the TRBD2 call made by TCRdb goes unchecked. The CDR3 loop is CASSPGLVLSAYNEQFF. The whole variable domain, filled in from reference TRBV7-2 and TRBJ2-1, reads GAGVSQSPSNKVTEKGKDVELRCDPISGHTALYWYRQSLGQGLEFLIYFQGNSAPDKSGLPSDRFSAERTGGSVSTLTIQRTQQEDSAVYLCASSPGLVLSAYNEQFFGPGTRLTVL.